Ten or more counts support the clone carrying this T cell receptor beta chain. This specimen belongs to a study of T-cell reconstitution after alpha-beta-depleted transplantation in children. V was pared by 0 bases and J by 5 bases, with 11 bases between. The CDR3 length is 15 residues. Germline CDR1 SGHAT, CDR2 FQNNGV. The TCRbeta library was prepared with unique molecular identifiers. TCRdb re-called the PCR reads with MiXCR, one entry per CDR3 protein. The sample shows 25,000 to 30,000 distinct CDR3 sequences, over 5% of them seen only once. The chain uses TRBV11-2 and TRBJ2-1; no reliable D call. Sequenced here: PBMCs, mostly from graft donor cells, sampled 180 days after TCRalphabeta/CD19-depleted stem cell transplant. The receptor's source is a male patient younger than 18 who had a stem cell transplant for acute myeloid leukemia, so the T cells may come from the graft donor. In DNA form, the CDR3 reads TGTGCCAGCAGCTTAGAGGTAGGCGCCCACAATGAGCAGTTCTTC. This codes for CASSLEVGAHNEQFF.